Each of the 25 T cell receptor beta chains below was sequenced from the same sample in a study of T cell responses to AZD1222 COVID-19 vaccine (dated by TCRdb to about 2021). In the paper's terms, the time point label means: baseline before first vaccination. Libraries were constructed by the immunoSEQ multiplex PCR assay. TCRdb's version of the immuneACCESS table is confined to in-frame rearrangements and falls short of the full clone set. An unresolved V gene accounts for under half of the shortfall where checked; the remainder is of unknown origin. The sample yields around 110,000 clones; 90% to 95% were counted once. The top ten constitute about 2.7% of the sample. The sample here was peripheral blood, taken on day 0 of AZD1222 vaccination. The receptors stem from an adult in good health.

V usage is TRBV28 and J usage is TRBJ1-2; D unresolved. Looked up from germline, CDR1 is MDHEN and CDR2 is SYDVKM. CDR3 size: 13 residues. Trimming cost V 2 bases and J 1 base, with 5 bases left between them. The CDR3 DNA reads TGTGCCAGCAGTTTAGGCGATAACTATGGCTACACCTTC. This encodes CASSLGDNYGYTF.

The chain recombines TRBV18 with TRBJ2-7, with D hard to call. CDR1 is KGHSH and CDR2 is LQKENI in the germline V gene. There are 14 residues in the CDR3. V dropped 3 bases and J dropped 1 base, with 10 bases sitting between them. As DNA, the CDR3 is TGTGCCAGCTCACCGCCCCAAACTTCCTACGAGCAGTACTTC. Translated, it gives CASSPPQTSYEQYF.

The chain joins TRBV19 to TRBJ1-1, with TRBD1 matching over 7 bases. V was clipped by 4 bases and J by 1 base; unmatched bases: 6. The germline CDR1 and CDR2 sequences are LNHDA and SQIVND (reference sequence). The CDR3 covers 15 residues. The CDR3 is CASSTTGYKNTEAFF. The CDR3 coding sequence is TGTGCCAGTAGTACGACAGGGTACAAGAACACTGAAGCTTTCTTT.

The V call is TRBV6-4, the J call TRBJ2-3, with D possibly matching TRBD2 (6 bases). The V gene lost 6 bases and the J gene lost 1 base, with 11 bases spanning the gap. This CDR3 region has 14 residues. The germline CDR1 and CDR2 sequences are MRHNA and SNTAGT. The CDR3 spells CASSRLVGTDTQYF. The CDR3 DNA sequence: TGTGCCAGCAGCCGACTAGTAGGCACAGATACGCAGTATTTT.

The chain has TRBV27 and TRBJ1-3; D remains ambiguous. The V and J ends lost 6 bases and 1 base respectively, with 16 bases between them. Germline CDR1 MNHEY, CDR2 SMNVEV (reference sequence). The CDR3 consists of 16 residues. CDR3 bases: TGTGCCAGCAGGTCAGGTGTGGGAAGGTCTGGAAACACCATATATTTT. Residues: CASRSGVGRSGNTIYF.

The DNA for the CDR3 is TGTGCCAGCAGCGTAGCCCGGACAGAACAAGAGACCCAGTACTTC. Amino acids: CASSVARTEQETQYF. The chain uses TRBV9 and TRBJ2-5; maybe TRBD1 (6 bases). The length of the CDR3 is 15 residues. Germline loops: CDR1 SGDLS, CDR2 YYNGEE. V was pared by 0 bases and J by 2 bases, with 11 bases between.

This CDR3 is CASSLAEIQMIQHQPQHF. DNA of the CDR3: TGTGCCAGCAGCTTGGCCGAGATTCAGATGATCCAACATCAGCCCCAGCATTTT. The chain couples TRBV5-5 to TRBJ1-5; D is undetermined. The CDR3 covers 18 residues. Deletions cut 0 bases from V and 5 bases from J, with 21 bases between. Germline V gives CDR1 SGHKS, CDR2 YYEKEE (reference sequence).

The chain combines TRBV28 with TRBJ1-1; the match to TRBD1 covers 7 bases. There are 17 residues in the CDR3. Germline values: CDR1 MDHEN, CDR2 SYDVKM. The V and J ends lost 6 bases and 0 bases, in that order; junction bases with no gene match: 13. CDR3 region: CASSPYVQGILNTEAFF. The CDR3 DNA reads TGTGCCAGCAGCCCCTACGTACAGGGGATATTGAACACTGAAGCTTTCTTT. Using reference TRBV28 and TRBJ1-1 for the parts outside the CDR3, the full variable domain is DVKVTQSSRYLVKRTGEKVFLECVQDMDHENMFWYRQDPGLGLRLIYFSYDVKMKEKGDIPEGYSVSREKKERFSLILESASTNQTSMYLCASSPYVQGILNTEAFFGQGTRLTVV.

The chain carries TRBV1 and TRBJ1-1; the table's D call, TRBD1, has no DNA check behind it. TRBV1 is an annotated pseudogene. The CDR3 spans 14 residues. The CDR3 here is CTSSQEKQNTEAFF. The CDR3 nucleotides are TGCACCAGCAGCCAAGAGAAACAGAACACTGAAGCTTTCTTT.

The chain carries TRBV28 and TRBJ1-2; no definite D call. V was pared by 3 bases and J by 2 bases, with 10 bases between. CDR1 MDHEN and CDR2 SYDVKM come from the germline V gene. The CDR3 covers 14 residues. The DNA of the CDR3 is TGTGCCAGCAGTTTTTTCGGGGAGAACTATGGCTACACCTTC. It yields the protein CASSFFGENYGYTF.

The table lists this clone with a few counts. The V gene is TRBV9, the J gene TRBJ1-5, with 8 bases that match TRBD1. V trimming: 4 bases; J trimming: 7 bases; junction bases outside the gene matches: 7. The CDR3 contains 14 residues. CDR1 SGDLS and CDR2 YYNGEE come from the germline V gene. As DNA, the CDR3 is TGTGCCAGCAGCTCCGGACAGGGAGAACAGCCCCAGCATTTT. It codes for CASSSGQGEQPQHF.

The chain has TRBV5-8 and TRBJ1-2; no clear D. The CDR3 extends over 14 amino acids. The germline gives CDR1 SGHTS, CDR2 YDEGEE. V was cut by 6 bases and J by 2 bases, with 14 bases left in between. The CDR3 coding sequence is TGTGCCAGCACAAATCCGAAAAAGAACTATGGCTACACCTTC. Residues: CASTNPKKNYGYTF.

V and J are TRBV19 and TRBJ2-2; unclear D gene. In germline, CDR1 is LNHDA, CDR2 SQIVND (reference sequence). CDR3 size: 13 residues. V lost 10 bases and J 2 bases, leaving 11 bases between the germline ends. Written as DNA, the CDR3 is TGTGCCACCCGGACGGATAACACCGGGGAGCTGTTTTTT. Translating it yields CATRTDNTGELFF.

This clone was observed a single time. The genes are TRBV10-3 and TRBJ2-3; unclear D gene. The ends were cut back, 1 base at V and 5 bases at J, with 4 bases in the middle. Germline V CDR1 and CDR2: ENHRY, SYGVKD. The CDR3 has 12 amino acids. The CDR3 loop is CAISEYQDTQYF. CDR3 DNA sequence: TGTGCCATCAGTGAGTACCAAGATACGCAGTATTTT.

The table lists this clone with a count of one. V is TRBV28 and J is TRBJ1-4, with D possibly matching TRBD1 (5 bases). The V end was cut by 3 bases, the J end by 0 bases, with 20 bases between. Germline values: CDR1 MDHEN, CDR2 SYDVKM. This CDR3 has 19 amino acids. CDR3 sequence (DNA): TGTGCCAGCAGTTTCTCGTATATCAAGACAGCCGCAACTAATGAAAAACTGTTTTTT. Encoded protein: CASSFSYIKTAATNEKLFF.

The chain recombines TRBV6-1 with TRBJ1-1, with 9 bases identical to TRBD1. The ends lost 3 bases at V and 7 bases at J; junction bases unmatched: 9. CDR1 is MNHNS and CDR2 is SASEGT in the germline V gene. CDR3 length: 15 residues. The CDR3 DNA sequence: TGTGCCAGCAGTGAGCACCGGGACAGGGAGTTTGAAGCTTTCTTT. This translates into CASSEHRDREFEAFF.

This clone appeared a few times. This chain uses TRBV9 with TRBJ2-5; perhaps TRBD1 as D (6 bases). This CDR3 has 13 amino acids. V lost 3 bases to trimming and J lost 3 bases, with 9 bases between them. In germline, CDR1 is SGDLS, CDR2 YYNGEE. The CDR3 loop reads CASSATGEETQYF. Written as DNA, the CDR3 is TGTGCCAGCAGCGCGACAGGAGAAGAGACCCAGTACTTC. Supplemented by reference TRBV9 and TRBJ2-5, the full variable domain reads DSGVTQTPKHLITATGQRVTLRCSPRSGDLSVYWYQQSLDQGLQFLIQYYNGEERAKGNILERFSAQQFPDLHSELNLSSLELGDSALYFCASSATGEETQYFGPGTRLLVL.

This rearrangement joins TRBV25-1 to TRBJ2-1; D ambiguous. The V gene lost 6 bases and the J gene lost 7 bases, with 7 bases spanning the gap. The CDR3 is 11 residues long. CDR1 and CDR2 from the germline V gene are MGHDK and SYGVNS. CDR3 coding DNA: TGTGCCAGCAGGCGTGGGAATGAGCAGTTCTTC. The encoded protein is CASRRGNEQFF.

DNA of the CDR3: TGTGCCTGGAGTTCGGGACTAGCGGGAATGGGCGATGAGCAGTTCTTC. Encoded protein: CAWSSGLAGMGDEQFF. The chain joins TRBV30 to TRBJ2-1, with TRBD2 matching over 13 bases. Trimming took 2 bases from V and 8 from J; bases not matched to a gene: 9. The CDR3 sequence is 16 residues long. CDR1 is GTSNPN, CDR2 SVGIG, per germline (reference sequence).

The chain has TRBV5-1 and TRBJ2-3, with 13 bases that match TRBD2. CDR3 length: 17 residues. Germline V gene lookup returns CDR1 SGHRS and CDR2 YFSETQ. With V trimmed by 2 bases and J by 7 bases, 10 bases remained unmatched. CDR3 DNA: TGCGCCAGCAGCTTCCCAACTAGCGGGAGGGAAATAAATACGCAGTATTTT. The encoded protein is CASSFPTSGREINTQYF. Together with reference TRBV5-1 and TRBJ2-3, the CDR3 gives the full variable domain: KAGVTQTPRYLIKTRGQQVTLSCSPISGHRSVSWYQQTPGQGLQFLFEYFSETQRNKGNFPGRFSGRQFSNSRSEMNVSTLELGDSALYLCASSFPTSGREINTQYFGPGTRLTVL.

The CDR3 reads CASRSSRFEQFF. In DNA, the CDR3 is TGTGCCAGCAGATCTAGCAGGTTTGAGCAGTTCTTC. V usage is TRBV11-2 and J usage is TRBJ2-1; possible D gene TRBD2, 5 bases. Trimming removed 6 bases at V and 9 bases at J, with 12 bases between. CDR1 and CDR2 (germline): SGHAT, FQNNGV. The CDR3 length is 12 residues.

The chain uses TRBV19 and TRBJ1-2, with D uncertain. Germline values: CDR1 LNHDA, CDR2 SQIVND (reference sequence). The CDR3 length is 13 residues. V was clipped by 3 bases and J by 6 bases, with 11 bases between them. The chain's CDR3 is CASSIRSWNGYTF. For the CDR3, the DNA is TGTGCCAGTAGTATTCGGTCCTGGAATGGCTACACCTTC.

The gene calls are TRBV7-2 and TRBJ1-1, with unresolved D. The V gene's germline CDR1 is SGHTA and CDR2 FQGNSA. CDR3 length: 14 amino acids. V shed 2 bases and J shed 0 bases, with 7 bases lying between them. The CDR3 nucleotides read TGTGCCAGCAGCTTATTCGGGGTGAACACTGAAGCTTTCTTT. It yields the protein CASSLFGVNTEAFF.

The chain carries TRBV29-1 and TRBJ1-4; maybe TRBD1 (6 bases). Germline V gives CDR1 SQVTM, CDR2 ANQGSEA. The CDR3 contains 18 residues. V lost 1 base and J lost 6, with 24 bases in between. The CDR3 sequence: CSVEASPGHPKAHEKLFF. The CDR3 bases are TGCAGCGTTGAAGCCTCGCCGGGACACCCCAAGGCACATGAAAAACTGTTTTTT.

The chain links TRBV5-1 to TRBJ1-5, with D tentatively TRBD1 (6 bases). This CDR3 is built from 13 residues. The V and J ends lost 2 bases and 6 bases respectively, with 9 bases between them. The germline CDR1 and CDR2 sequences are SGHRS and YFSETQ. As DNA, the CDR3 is TGCGCCAGCAGCTTTCTAGGGGGTCAGCCCCAGCATTTT. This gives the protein CASSFLGGQPQHF. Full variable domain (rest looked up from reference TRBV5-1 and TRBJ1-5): KAGVTQTPRYLIKTRGQQVTLSCSPISGHRSVSWYQQTPGQGLQFLFEYFSETQRNKGNFPGRFSGRQFSNSRSEMNVSTLELGDSALYLCASSFLGGQPQHFGDGTRLSIL.